These 8 T cell receptor beta chains share one sample of origin, sequenced in a study of shared clonotypes between healthy human individuals (dated by TCRdb to the early 2020s). The library was built by means of the immunoSEQ multiplex PCR assay. TCRdb re-hosts the immuneACCESS table, in-frame sequences only. Its copies lack some clones; in the studies checked, an unresolved V gene accounts for under half of them, and the cause for the rest is not known. The sample yields some 1 million clones; more than 60% were counted once. The top ten clonotypes cover roughly 1.5% of the sample. The sequenced material came from memory CD4+ T cells sorted from blood. The intended sense of this specimen's cell subset or site label: CD45RA-negative fraction. The source of these receptors is a man between 18 and 35 years old in good health.

This chain joins TRBV7-3 and TRBJ2-2, with unresolved D. Trimming stripped 5 bases from V and 4 bases from J, with 14 bases between. Germline V CDR1 and CDR2: SGHTA, FQGTGA. CDR3 size: 15 residues. CDR3 residues: CASSLWTLGTGELFF. The CDR3 nucleotides read TGTGCCAGCAGCCTATGGACCTTAGGCACCGGGGAGCTGTTTTTT.

This clone was seen a handful of times. V gene TRBV19 combines with J gene TRBJ1-2; no definite D call. Germline V gene data show CDR1 as LNHDA and CDR2 as SQIVND (reference sequence). Trimming took 5 bases from V and 2 from J, leaving 3 bases between them. The CDR3 totals 11 residues. The CDR3 here is CASSVNYGYTF. DNA for the CDR3: TGTGCCAGTAGTGTCAACTATGGCTACACCTTC.

This chain connects TRBV11-2 to TRBJ1-1, with 7 bases matching TRBD1. The trim removed 5 bases at V and 6 bases at J, leaving 18 bases unmatched. The CDR3 is made up of 17 amino acids. The V gene's germline CDR1 is SGHAT and CDR2 FQNNGV. The CDR3 spells CASSPRGLTGAAAEAFF. The DNA for the CDR3 is TGTGCCAGCAGCCCCAGGGGGTTGACAGGAGCGGCGGCTGAAGCTTTCTTT.

In its sample, this clone was seen once. V usage is TRBV6-1 and J usage is TRBJ2-3; D remains ambiguous. Trimming took off 7 bases at V and 0 bases at J, with 5 bases between the two ends. The CDR3 runs to 12 residues. The germline V gene has CDR1 MNHNS and CDR2 SASEGT. The CDR3 protein is CASKPSTDTQYF. The CDR3 region has the DNA TGTGCCAGCAAACCTAGCACAGATACGCAGTATTTT.

A single count supports this clone. The gene calls are TRBV1 and TRBJ2-1; TRBD2 is the table's D call and was not checked against the DNA. TRBV1 is a pseudogene. This CDR3 spans 17 amino acids. This CDR3 reads CTSSQDRKLAVHNEQFF. The DNA for the CDR3 is TGCACCAGCAGCCAAGATCGAAAACTAGCGGTTCACAATGAGCAGTTCTTC.

A remark on this clone: This same CDR3 is encoded by further DNA sequences in the sample. The rearrangement links TRBV5-1 to TRBJ1-5, with D perhaps TRBD1 (5 bases). Germline lookup yields CDR1 SGHRS and CDR2 YFSETQ. CDR3 size: 14 residues. V was trimmed by 4 bases and J by 1 base, leaving 9 bases between them. CDR3: CASSPQGSNQPQHF. The CDR3 bases are TGCGCCAGCAGCCCCCAGGGCAGCAATCAGCCCCAGCATTTT.

The V and J genes are TRBV11-2 and TRBJ2-2; TRBD1 matches 9 bases. The germline gives CDR1 SGHAT, CDR2 FQNNGV. The length of the CDR3 is 16 residues. J gave up 1 base and V 5 bases, and 5 bases lay outside the gene matches. The CDR3 bases are TGTGCCAGCAGCCCCCTGGGACAGGGGAACACCGGGGAGCTGTTTTTT. Translation gives CASSPLGQGNTGELFF. Supplemented by reference TRBV11-2 and TRBJ2-2, the full variable domain reads EAGVAQSPRYKIIEKRQSVAFWCNPISGHATLYWYQQILGQGPKLLIQFQNNGVVDDSQLPKDRFSAERLKGVDSTLKIQPAKLEDSAVYLCASSPLGQGNTGELFFGEGSRLTVL.

V and J are TRBV5-1 and TRBJ2-7; the match to TRBD1 covers 9 bases. The junction had 15 bases not matched to a gene; V was cut back by 0 bases and J by 5 bases. The CDR3 contains 18 residues. Germline V gene lookup returns CDR1 SGHRS and CDR2 YFSETQ. CDR3 sequence: CASSLGKPTGTGSHEQYF. In nucleotides, the CDR3 is TGCGCCAGCAGCTTGGGCAAACCTACCGGGACAGGGTCCCACGAGCAGTACTTC.